This T cell receptor beta chain was captured in a study of cytomegalovirus exposure and HLA in healthy donors. V was pared by 1 base and J by 0 bases, with 8 bases of the junction left unmatched. Germline V gene lookup returns CDR1 SGHTA and CDR2 FQGNSA. This CDR3 contains 17 residues. As regards this clone: The antigen remains unidentified.

The study's findings and limits: Exclusion as indistinguishable affected some V segments, including TRBV6-2 and TRBV6-3. In an earlier analysis, productive rearrangement rates for most beta V segments clustered near 87% or 30%. According to the study, 160 or so TCR beta chains were cytomegalovirus-associated. A link between a missense DCLRE1C variant and TCR beta V- and J-gene trimming emerged from a later analysis.

The PCR used 60 Vbeta and 13 Jbeta primers. TCRdb's table, derived via immunoSEQ multiplex PCR, lists solely in-frame clones and lacks some. The table lists about 72,000 clones, around 80% of them singletons. The origin of this receptor is a young man in good health and CMV-seronegative. The sequenced sample was PBMCs. The rearrangement links TRBV7-2 to TRBJ1-1; 7 nucleotides line up with TRBD1. The DNA of the CDR3 is TGTGCCAGCAGCTTAGTGGCGGCAGGGGGGATGAACACTGAAGCTTTCTTT. As protein: CASSLVAAGGMNTEAFF.